This T cell receptor beta chain emerged from a study of T cell changes during pregnancy in multiple sclerosis. Produced via immunoSEQ multiplex PCR; TCRdb's table is partial and in-frame only. The sample holds 45,000 or so clones, approximately 96% seen once. V lost 5 bases to trimming and J lost 1 base, with 8 bases between them. Germline CDR1 SGHTA, CDR2 FQGTGA. The CDR3 contains 13 residues. The chain uses TRBV7-3 and TRBJ1-1; D call uncertain. This TCR was sampled from a female donor with multiple sclerosis, enrolled in a pregnancy study. This sample comprised peripheral blood, obtained in the second trimester of pregnancy. CDR3 sequence (DNA): TGTGCCAGCAGCCCTCTAGGGAACACTGAAGCTTTCTTT. This encodes CASSPLGNTEAFF.